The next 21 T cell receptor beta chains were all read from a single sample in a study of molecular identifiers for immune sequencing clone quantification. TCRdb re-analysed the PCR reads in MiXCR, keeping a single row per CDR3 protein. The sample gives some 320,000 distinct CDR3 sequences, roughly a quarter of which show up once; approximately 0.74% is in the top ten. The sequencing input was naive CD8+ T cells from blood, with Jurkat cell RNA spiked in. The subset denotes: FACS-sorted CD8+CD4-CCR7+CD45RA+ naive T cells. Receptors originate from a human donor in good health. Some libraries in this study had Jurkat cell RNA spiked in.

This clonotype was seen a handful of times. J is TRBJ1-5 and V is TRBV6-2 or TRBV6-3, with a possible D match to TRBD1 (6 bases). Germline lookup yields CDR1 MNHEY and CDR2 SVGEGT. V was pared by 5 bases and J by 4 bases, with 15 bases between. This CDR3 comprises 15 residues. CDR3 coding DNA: TGTGCCAGCAGTACCCCATGGGGGCTTAATCAGCCCCAGCATTTT. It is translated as CASSTPWGLNQPQHF.

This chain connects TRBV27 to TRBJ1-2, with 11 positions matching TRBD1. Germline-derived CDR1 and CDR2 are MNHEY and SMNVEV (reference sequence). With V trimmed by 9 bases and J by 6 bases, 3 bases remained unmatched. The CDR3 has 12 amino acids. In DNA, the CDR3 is TGTGCCAGTGGACAGGGGGCAGATGGCTACACCTTC. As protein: CASGQGADGYTF.

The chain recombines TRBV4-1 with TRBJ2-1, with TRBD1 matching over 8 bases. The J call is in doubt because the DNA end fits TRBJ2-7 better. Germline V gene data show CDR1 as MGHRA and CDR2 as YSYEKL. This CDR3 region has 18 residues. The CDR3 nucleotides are TGCGCCAGCAGCCCGCATGACGGATGGGGACAGGCCTACAATGAGCAGTACTTC. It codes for CASSPHDGWGQAYNEQYF.

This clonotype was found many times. The chain's CDR3 is CASSQRVADEKLFF. CDR3 nucleotide sequence: TGTGCCAGCAGCCAGAGGGTGGCGGATGAAAAACTGTTTTTT. The chain uses TRBV7-9 and TRBJ1-4; D remains ambiguous. The germline V gene encodes CDR1 SEHNR and CDR2 FQNEAQ (reference sequence). The CDR3 spans 14 residues. The germline V and J ends were trimmed by 5 bases and 6 bases, with 13 bases remaining between them.

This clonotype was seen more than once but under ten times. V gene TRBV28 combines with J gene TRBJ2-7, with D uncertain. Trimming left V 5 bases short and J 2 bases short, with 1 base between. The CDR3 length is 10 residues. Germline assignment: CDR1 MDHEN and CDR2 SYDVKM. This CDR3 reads CASSPYEQYF. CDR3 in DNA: TGTGCCAGCAGTCCCTACGAGCAGTACTTC.

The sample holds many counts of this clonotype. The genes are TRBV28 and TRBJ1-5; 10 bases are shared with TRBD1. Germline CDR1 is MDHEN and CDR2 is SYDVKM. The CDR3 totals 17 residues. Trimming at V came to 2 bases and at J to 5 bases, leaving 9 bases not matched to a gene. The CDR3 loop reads CASSLKTGTGADQPQHF. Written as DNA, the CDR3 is TGTGCCAGCAGTTTAAAAACCGGGACAGGGGCGGATCAGCCCCAGCATTTT.

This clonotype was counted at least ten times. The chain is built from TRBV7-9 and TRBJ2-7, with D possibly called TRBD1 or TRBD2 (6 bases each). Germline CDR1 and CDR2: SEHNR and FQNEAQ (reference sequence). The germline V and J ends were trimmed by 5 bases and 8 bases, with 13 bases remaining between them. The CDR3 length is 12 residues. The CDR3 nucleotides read TGTGCCAGCAGCGAGGGGGGCGGGAAGCAGTACTTC. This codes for CASSEGGGKQYF.

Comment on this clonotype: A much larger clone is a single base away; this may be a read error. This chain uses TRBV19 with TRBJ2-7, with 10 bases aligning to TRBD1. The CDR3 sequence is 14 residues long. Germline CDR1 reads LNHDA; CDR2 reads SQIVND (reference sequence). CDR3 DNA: TGTGCCAGTAGTATTGGGACAGGGGACTACAAGCAGTACTTC. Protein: CASSIGTGDYKQYF.

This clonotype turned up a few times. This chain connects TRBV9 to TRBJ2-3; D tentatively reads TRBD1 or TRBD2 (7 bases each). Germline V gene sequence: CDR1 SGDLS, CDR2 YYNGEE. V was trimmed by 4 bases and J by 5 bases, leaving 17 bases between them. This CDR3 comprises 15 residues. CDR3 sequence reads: CASSPQGGGGDTQYF. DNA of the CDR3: TGTGCCAGCAGCCCTCAAGGGGGCGGGGGAGATACGCAGTATTTT.

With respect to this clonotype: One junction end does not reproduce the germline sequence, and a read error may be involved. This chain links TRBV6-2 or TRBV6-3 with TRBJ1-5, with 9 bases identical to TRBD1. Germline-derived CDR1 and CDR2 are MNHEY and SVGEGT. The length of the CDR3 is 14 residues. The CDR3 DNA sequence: TGTGCCCGCAGCCGTGACAGGGGGGGCCAGCCCCAGCATTTT. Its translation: CARSRDRGGQPQHF.

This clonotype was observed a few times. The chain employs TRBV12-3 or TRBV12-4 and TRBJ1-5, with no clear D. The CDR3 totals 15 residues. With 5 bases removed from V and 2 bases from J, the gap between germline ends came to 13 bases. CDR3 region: CASSPTAGRNQPQHF. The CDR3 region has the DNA TGTGCCAGCAGTCCAACTGCCGGGCGCAATCAGCCCCAGCATTTT.

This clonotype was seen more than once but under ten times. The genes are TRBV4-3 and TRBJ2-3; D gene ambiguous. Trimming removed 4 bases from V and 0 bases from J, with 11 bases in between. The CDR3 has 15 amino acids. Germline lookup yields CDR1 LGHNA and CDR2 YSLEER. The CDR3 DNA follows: TGCGCCAGCAGCCCTCAAAGGGTTAGCACAGATACGCAGTATTTT. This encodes CASSPQRVSTDTQYF.

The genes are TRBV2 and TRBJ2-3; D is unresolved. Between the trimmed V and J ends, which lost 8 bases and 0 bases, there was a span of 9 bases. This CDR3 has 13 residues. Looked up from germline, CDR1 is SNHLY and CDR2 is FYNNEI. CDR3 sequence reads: CASPTVSTDTQYF. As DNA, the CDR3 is TGTGCCAGCCCAACTGTCAGCACAGATACGCAGTATTTT.

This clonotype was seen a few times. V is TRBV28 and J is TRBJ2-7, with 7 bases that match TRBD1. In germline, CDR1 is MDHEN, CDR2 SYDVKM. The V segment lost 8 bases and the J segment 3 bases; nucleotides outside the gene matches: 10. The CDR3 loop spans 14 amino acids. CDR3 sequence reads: CASASGTDFYEQYF. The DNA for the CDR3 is TGTGCCAGCGCATCCGGGACAGATTTCTACGAGCAGTACTTC.

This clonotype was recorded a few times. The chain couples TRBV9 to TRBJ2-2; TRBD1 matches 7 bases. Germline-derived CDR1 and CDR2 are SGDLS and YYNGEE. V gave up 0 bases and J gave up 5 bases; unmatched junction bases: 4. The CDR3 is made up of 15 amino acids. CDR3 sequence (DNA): TGTGCCAGCAGCGTAGCTACGACAGGGACCGGGGAGCTGTTTTTT. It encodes CASSVATTGTGELFF.

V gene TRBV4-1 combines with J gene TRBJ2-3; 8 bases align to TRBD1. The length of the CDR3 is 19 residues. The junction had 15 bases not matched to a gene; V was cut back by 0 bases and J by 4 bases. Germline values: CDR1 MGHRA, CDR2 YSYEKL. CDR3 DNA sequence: TGCGCCAGCAGCCAAGATAGTGTTATTGGACAGGGAAGGGCAGATACGCAGTATTTT. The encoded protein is CASSQDSVIGQGRADTQYF.

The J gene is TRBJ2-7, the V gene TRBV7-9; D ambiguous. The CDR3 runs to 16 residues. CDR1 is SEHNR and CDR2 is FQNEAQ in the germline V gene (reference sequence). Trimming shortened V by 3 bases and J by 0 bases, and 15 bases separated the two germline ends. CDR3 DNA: TGTGCCAGCAGCTTGACATACGGAACCCGCTCCTACGAGCAGTACTTC. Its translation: CASSLTYGTRSYEQYF. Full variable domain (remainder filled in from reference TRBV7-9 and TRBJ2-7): DTGVSQNPRHKITKRGQNVTFRCDPISEHNRLYWYRQTLGQGPEFLTYFQNEAQLEKSRLLSDRFSAERPKGSFSTLEIQRTEQGDSAMYLCASSLTYGTRSYEQYFGPGTRLTVT.

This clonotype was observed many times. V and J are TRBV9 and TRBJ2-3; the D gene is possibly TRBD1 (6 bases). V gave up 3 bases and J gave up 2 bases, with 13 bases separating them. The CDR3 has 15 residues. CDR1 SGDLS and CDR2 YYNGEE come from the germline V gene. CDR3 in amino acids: CASSDGTLNTDTQYF. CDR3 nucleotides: TGTGCCAGCAGCGACGGGACACTTAACACAGATACGCAGTATTTT. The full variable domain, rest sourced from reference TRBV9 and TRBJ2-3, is DSGVTQTPKHLITATGQRVTLRCSPRSGDLSVYWYQQSLDQGLQFLIQYYNGEERAKGNILERFSAQQFPDLHSELNLSSLELGDSALYFCASSDGTLNTDTQYFGPGTRLTVL.

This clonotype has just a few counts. The CDR3 sequence is CASSSFAGTHTDTQYF. CDR3 DNA: TGTGCCAGCAGTTCTTTTGCCGGGACCCACACAGATACGCAGTATTTT. J is TRBJ2-3 and V is TRBV27; D assignment may be TRBD1 or TRBD2 (5 bases each). V lost 4 bases to trimming and J lost 2 bases, with 16 bases between them. CDR1 and CDR2 (germline): MNHEY, SMNVEV (reference sequence). The CDR3 runs 16 residues.

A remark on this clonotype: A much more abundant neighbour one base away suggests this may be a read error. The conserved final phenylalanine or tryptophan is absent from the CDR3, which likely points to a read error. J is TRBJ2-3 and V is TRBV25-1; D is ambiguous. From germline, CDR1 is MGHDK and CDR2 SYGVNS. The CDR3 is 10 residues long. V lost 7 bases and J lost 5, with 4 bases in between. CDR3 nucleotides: TGTGCCAGCACCGGAGATACGCAGTATTAT. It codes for CASTGDTQYY.

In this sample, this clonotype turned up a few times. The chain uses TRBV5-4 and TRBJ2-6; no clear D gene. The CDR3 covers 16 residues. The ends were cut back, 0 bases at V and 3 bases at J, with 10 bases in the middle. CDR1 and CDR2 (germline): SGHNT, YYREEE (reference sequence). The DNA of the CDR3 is TGTGCCAGCAGCTTGGATGGGATTGGTGGGGCCAACGTCCTGACTTTC. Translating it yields CASSLDGIGGANVLTF.